Detailed here is one T cell receptor beta chain. The entry originates in a study of blood T cell repertoires in COVID-19. Study-wide context: T cells, B-cell-depleted T cells, or PBMCs provided the cDNA or gDNA that served as material.

Germline V gene data show CDR1 as SGHVS and CDR2 as FQNEAQ. V was clipped by 5 bases and J by 8 bases, with 18 bases between them. The CDR3 totals 15 residues. In the original analysis: Estimation of nucleated cell counts was performed using reference gene primer amplification. Data came from immunoSEQ multiplex PCR; TCRdb stores just in-frame clones and leaves some out. The DNA was the basis for D and trimming; V, J and clone size are from that table. Seen here are 200,000 to 250,000 clones, about four fifths observed once, and the top ten hold approximately 4%. The specimen was peripheral blood. This receptor was obtained from a woman older than 75 with acute or convalescent COVID-19. The J gene is TRBJ1-4, the V gene TRBV7-8; D possibly corresponds to TRBD1 (5 bases). CDR3 protein: CASSRRGVAIEKLFF. In DNA, the CDR3 is TGTGCCAGCAGCCGTCGGGGGGTCGCGATCGAAAAACTGTTTTTT.